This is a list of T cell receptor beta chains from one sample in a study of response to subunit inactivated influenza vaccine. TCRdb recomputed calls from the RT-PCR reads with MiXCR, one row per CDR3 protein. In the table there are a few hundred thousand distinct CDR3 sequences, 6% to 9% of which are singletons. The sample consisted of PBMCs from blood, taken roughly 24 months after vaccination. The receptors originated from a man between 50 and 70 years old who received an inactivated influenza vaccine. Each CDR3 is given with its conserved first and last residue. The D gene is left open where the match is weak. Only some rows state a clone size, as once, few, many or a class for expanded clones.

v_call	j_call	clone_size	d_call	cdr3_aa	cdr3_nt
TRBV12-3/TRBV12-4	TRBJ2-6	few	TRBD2	CASSSLAGQSGANVLTF	TGTGCCAGCAGTTCCCTAGCGGGGCAGTCTGGGGCCAACGTCCTGACTTTC
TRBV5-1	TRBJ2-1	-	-	CASSLVSSRSYNEQFF	TGCGCCAGCAGCTTGGTTAGCTCGCGCTCCTACAATGAGCAGTTCTTC
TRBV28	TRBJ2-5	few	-	CASSSTPGRETQYF	TGTGCCAGCAGTTCCACCCCAGGGAGGGAGACCCAGTACTTC
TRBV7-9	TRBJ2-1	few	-	CASSLWEVPNEQFF	TGTGCCAGCAGCTTATGGGAGGTCCCCAATGAGCAGTTCTTC
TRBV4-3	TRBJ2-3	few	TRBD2	CASSQEGEGRSTQYF	TGCGCCAGCAGCCAAGAGGGGGAGGGTCGTTCTACGCAGTATTTT
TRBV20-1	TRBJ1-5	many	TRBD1	CSARDLGDRVNQPQHF	TGCAGTGCTAGAGATCTCGGCGACAGGGTCAATCAGCCCCAGCATTTT
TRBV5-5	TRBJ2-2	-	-	CASSPGPDTGELFF	TGTGCCAGCAGCCCTGGCCCGGACACCGGGGAGCTGTTTTTT
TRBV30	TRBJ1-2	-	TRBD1	CAWMQGAVGGYTF	TGTGCCTGGATGCAGGGGGCCGTCGGGGGCTACACCTTC
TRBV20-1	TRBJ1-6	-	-	CSARLPTGSGYNSPLHF	TGCAGTGCTAGACTACCGACAGGTTCGGGTTATAATTCACCCCTCCACTTT
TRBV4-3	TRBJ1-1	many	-	CASSQERGRTAEAFF	TGCGCCAGCAGCCAAGAGAGGGGCCGGACCGCTGAAGCTTTCTTT
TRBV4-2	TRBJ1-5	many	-	CASSQGAEINQPQHF	TGTGCCAGCAGCCAAGGAGCCGAAATCAATCAGCCCCAGCATTTT
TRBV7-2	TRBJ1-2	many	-	CASSLNAGYTF	TGTGCCAGCAGCTTAAATGCAGGCTACACCTTC
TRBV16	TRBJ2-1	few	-	CASSQWTNEQFF	TGTGCCAGCAGCCAATGGACTAATGAGCAGTTCTTC
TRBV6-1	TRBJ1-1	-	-	CAGSQIGNTEAFF	TGTGCCGGATCACAAATAGGGAACACTGAAGCTTTCTTT
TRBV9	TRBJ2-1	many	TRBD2	CASSVSGRVRSEQFF	TGTGCCAGCAGCGTCAGCGGGAGGGTTCGATCTGAGCAGTTCTTC
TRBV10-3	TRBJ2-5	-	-	CAISDGKAGKETQYF	TGTGCCATCAGTGACGGGAAGGCAGGGAAAGAGACCCAGTACTTC
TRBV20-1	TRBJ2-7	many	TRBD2	CSASRAGRGYEQYF	TGCAGTGCTAGTCGAGCGGGGAGAGGCTACGAGCAGTACTTC
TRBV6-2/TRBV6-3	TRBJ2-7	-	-	CASRNPAGQYF	TGTGCCAGCAGAAACCCAGCTGGGCAGTACTTC
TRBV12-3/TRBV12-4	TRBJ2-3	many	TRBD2	CASSKSGRASDTQYF	TGTGCCAGCAGCAAGAGCGGGAGGGCCTCAGATACGCAGTATTTT
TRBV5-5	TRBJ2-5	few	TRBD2	CASSSRAAGGETQYF	TGTGCCAGCAGCTCCAGAGCGGCGGGAGGGGAGACCCAGTACTTC
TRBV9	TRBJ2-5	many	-	CASSGTNQETQYF	TGTGCCAGCAGCGGGACTAATCAAGAGACCCAGTACTTC
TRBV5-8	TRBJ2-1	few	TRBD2	CAGSGRREYNEQFF	TGTGCCGGTAGCGGGAGGCGAGAATACAATGAGCAGTTCTTC
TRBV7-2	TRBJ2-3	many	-	CASTTSGTSTDTQYF	TGTGCCAGCACCACGTCCGGGACTAGCACAGATACGCAGTATTTT
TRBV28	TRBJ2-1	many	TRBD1	CASSRPPGQGYNEQFF	TGTGCCAGCAGTCGCCCCCCGGGACAGGGCTACAATGAGCAGTTCTTC
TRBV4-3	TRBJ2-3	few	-	CASSQQSGLRDTQYF	TGCGCCAGCAGCCAGCAATCGGGGTTGAGAGATACGCAGTATTTT
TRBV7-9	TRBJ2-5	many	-	CASSLSWEETQYF	TGTGCCAGCAGCTTATCGTGGGAAGAGACCCAGTACTTC
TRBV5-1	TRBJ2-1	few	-	CASSLDGGYDEQFF	TGCGCCAGCAGCTTGGATGGGGGTTACGATGAGCAGTTCTTC
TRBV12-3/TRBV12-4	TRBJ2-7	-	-	CASSLWRTEDEQYF	TGTGCCAGCAGTCTATGGCGAACCGAGGACGAGCAGTACTTC
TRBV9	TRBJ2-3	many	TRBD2	CASSVGVSGGHTDTQYF	TGTGCCAGCAGCGTAGGGGTTTCGGGGGGGCACACAGATACGCAGTATTTT
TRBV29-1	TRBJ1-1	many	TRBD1	CSVRLDRANTEAFF	TGCAGCGTCCGTCTGGACAGGGCTAACACTGAAGCTTTCTTT
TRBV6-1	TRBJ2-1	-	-	CASSEQGFINEQFF	TGTGCCAGCAGCGAACAGGGTTTTATCAATGAGCAGTTCTTC
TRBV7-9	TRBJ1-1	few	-	CASSRRTENTEAFF	TGTGCCAGCAGCCGTAGGACAGAGAACACTGAAGCTTTCTTT
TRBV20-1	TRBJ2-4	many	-	CSARDFIAKNIQYF	TGCAGTGCTAGAGACTTTATTGCCAAAAACATTCAGTACTTC
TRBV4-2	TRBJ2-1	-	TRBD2	CASSQVSGYNEQFF	TGTGCCAGCAGCCAAGTTAGCGGGTACAATGAGCAGTTCTTC
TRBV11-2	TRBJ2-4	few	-	CASTLEDSKNIQYF	TGTGCCAGCACCCTAGAAGATAGCAAAAACATTCAGTACTTC
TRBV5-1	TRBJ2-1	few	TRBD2	CASSGAPTSGGAVAEQFF	TGCGCCAGCAGCGGGGCCCCTACTAGCGGGGGGGCCGTAGCTGAGCAGTTCTTC
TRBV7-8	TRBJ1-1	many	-	CASGPVNTEAFF	TGTGCCAGCGGGCCAGTTAACACTGAAGCTTTCTTT
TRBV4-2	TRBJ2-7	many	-	CASSRADSRSYEQYF	TGTGCCAGCAGCCGAGCAGACAGTAGGAGTTACGAGCAGTACTTC
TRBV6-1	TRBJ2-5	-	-	CASSVGRALGETQYF	TGTGCCAGCAGTGTAGGGCGGGCCTTGGGAGAGACCCAGTACTTC
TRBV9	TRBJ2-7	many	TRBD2	CASSVGGATSYEQYF	TGTGCCAGCAGCGTCGGGGGGGCCACTTCCTACGAGCAGTACTTC
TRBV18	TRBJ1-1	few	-	CASSPLGQNTEAFF	TGTGCCAGCTCACCTTTGGGACAGAACACTGAAGCTTTCTTT
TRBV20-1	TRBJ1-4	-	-	CSARALRQVEKLFF	TGCAGTGCTAGAGCCCTCAGACAGGTTGAAAAACTGTTTTTT
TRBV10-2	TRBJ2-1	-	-	CASSEWGRATYNEQFF	TGCGCCAGCAGTGAATGGGGGCGGGCCACCTACAATGAGCAGTTCTTC
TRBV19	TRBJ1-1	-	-	CASSMGKGNTEAFF	TGTGCCAGTAGTATGGGGAAGGGGAACACTGAAGCTTTCTTT
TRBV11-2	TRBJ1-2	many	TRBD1	CASSRDRATHGYTF	TGTGCCAGCAGCAGGGACAGGGCAACACATGGCTACACCTTC
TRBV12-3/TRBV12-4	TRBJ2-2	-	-	CASSTTGRLFF	TGTGCCAGCAGCACTACGGGGCGGCTGTTTTTT
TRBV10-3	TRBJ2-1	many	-	CAISDAGSLPNEQFF	TGTGCCATCAGTGATGCGGGCTCATTACCCAATGAGCAGTTCTTC
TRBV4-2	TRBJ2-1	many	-	CASSQDRRGEQFF	TGTGCCAGCAGCCAAGATAGGCGGGGTGAGCAGTTCTTC
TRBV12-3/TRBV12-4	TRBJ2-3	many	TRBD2	CASTLRLAADTQYF	TGTGCCAGCACCCTCCGACTAGCAGCCGATACGCAGTATTTT
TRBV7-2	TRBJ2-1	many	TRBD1	CASSLTRTGANEQFF	TGTGCCAGCAGCTTAACTCGGACAGGGGCCAATGAGCAGTTCTTC
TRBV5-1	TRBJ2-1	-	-	CASREEALGEQFF	TGCGCCAGCAGGGAGGAAGCTTTGGGTGAGCAGTTCTTC
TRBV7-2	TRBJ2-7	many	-	CASRGPSYEQYF	TGTGCCAGCAGAGGGCCCTCCTACGAGCAGTACTTC
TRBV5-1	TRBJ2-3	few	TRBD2	CASSLIFVAGGPESTDTQYF	TGCGCCAGCAGCTTGATCTTCGTAGCGGGGGGCCCTGAGAGCACAGATACGCAGTATTTT
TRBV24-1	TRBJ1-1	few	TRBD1	CATSDGTDWNNEAFF	TGTGCCACCAGTGATGGGACAGATTGGAATAACGAAGCTTTCTTT
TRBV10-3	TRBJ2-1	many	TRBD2	CAISDYGRGAAPDSQSSYNEQFF	TGTGCCATCAGTGATTATGGGCGGGGGGCAGCCCCTGACTCACAAAGCTCCTACAATGAGCAGTTCTTC
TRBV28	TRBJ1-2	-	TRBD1	CASSLISGQGYYGYTF	TGTGCCAGCAGTTTAATCTCCGGACAGGGTTACTATGGCTACACCTTC
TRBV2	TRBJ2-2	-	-	CASCIGTGELFF	TGTGCCAGCTGTATCGGGACCGGGGAGCTGTTTTTT
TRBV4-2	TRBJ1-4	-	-	CASSQDQASGEKLFF	TGTGCCAGCAGCCAAGATCAGGCTAGTGGGGAAAAACTGTTTTTT
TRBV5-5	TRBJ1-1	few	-	CASSLNRAVMNTEAFF	TGTGCCAGCAGCTTGAATCGGGCTGTGATGAACACTGAAGCTTTCTTT